This TCR beta chain was identified during a study of cytomegalovirus exposure and HLA in healthy donors. Study results and caveats: Per a prior analysis, the majority of TCR beta V segments were productive roughly 87% or roughly 30% of the time. Under 20,000 TCR beta sequences were associated with HLA alleles at 0.05 false discovery rate in a later analysis.

The PCR had 60 Vbeta and 13 Jbeta primers. Repertoires were generated with immunoSEQ multiplex PCR, while TCRdb's copy carries only in-frame clones and drops some. Its listing shows some 84,000 clones. The V and J ends lost 4 bases and 3 bases, in that order; junction bases with no gene match: 10. There are 16 residues in the CDR3. Germline V CDR1 and CDR2: SGDLS, YYNGEE. Comments on this clone: The target antigen is unknown.

Sequenced input: PBMCs. This clonotype originated in a man aged 50 to 60 in good health and CMV-seronegative. This chain uses TRBV9 with TRBJ2-1; 7 bases agree with TRBD2. DNA of the CDR3: TGTGCCAGCAGCCCCGTGCGGGGGACCCACTACAATGAGCAGTTCTTC. Translated, it gives CASSPVRGTHYNEQFF.